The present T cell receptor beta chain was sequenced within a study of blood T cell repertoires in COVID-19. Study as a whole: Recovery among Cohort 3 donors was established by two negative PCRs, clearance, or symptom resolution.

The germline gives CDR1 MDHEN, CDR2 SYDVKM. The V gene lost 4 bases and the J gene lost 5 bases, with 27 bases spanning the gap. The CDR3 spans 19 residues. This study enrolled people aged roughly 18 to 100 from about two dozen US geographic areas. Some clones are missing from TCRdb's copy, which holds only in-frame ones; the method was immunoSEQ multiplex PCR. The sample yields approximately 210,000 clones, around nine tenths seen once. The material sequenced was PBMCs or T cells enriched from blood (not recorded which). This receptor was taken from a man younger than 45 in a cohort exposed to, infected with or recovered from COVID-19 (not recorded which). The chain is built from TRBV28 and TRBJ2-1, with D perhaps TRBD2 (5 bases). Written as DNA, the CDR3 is TGTGCCAGCAGTTCGGACGATTTACTAGGCCGAGCAAATGACAATGAGCAGTTCTTC. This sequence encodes CASSSDDLLGRANDNEQFF.